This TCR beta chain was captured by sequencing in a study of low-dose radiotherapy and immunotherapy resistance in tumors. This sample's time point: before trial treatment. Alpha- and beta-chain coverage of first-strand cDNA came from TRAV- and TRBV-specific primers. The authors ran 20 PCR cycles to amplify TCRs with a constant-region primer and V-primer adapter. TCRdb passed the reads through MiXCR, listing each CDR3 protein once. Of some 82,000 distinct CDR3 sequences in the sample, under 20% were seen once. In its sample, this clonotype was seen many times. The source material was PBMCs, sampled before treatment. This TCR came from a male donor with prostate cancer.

The CDR3 reads CASSQDLRDSRFPGQFF. In DNA form, the CDR3 reads TGTGCCAGCAGCCAAGATCTCCGGGACTCGAGGTTCCCTGGGCAGTTCTTC. The chain employs TRBV3-1 and TRBJ2-1, with a possible D match to TRBD2 (6 bases). This CDR3 is 17 amino acids long. Germline CDR1 LGHDT, CDR2 YNNKEL (reference sequence). The V gene lost 0 bases and the J gene lost 12 bases, with 24 bases spanning the gap.